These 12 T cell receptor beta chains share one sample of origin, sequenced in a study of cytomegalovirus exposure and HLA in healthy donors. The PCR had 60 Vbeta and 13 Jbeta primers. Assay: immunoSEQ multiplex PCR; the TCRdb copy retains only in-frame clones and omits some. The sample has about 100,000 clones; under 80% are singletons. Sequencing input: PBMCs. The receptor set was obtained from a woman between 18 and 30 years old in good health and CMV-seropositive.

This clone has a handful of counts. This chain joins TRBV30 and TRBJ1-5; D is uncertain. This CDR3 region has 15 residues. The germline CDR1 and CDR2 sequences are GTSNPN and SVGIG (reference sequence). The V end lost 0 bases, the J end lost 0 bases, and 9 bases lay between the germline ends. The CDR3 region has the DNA TGTGCCTGGAGTGTTGCAGACTATAGCAATCAGCCCCAGCATTTT. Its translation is CAWSVADYSNQPQHF.

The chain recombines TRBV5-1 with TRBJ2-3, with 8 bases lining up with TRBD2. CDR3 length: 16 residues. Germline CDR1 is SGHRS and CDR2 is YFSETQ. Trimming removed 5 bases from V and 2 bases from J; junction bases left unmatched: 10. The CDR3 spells CASSSSSGPLTDTQYF. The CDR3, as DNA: TGCGCCAGCAGTTCGTCTAGCGGGCCTCTCACAGATACGCAGTATTTT.

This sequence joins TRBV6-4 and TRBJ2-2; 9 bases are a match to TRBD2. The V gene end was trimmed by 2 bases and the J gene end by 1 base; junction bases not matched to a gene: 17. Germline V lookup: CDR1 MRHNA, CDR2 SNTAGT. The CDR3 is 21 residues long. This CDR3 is CASSDVLGREGSGVNTGELFF. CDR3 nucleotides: TGTGCCAGCAGTGACGTCCTGGGGCGGGAGGGTTCGGGTGTGAACACCGGGGAGCTGTTTTTT.

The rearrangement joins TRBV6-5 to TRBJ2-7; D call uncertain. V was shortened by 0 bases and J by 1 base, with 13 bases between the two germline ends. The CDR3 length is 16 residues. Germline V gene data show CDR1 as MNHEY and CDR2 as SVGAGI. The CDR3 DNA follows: TGTGCCAGCAGTTACTCGCAACCGGGTCTATCCTACGAGCAGTACTTC. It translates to CASSYSQPGLSYEQYF.

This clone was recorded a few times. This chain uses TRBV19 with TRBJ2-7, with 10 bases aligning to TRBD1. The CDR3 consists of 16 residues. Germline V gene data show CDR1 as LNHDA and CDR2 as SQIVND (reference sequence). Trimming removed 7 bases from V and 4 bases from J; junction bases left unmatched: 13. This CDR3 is CASTPHSGTGDYEQYF. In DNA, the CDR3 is TGTGCCAGTACCCCCCACTCTGGGACAGGGGATTACGAGCAGTACTTC.

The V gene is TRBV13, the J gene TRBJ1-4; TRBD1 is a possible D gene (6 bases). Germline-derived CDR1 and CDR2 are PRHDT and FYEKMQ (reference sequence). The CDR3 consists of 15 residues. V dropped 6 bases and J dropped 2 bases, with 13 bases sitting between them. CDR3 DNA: TGTGCCAGCAGTGTCAGGGGCTTCACTAATGAAAAACTGTTTTTT. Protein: CASSVRGFTNEKLFF.

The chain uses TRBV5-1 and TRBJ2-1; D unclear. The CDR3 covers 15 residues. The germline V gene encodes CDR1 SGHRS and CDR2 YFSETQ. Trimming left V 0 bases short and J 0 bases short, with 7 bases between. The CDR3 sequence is CASSLDPSSYNEQFF. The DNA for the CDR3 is TGCGCCAGCAGCTTGGACCCGAGCTCCTACAATGAGCAGTTCTTC.

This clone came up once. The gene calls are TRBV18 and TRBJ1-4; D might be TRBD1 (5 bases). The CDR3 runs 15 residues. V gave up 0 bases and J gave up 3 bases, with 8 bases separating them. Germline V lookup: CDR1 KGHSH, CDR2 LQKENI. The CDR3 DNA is TGTGCCAGCTCACCACCGGGGCAGGCTAATGAAAAACTGTTTTTT. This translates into CASSPPGQANEKLFF.

CDR3 region: CASSVDPSQETQYF. The DNA for the CDR3 is TGTGCCAGCAGCGTAGACCCCTCCCAGGAGACCCAGTACTTC. V is TRBV9 and J is TRBJ2-5; D is unresolved. Germline-derived CDR1 and CDR2 are SGDLS and YYNGEE. V gave up 0 bases and J gave up 5 bases, with 11 bases separating them. The CDR3 spans 14 residues.

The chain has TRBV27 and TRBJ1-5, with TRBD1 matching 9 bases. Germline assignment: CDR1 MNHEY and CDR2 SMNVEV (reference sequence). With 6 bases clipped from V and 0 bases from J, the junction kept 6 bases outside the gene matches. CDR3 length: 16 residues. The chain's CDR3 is CASSLGTGTSNQPQHF. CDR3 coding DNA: TGTGCCAGCAGCTTAGGGACAGGGACTAGCAATCAGCCCCAGCATTTT.

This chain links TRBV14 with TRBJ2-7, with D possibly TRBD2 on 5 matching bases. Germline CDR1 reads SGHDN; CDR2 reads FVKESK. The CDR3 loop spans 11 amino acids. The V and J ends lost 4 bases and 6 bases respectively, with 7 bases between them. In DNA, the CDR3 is TGTGCCAGCAGCCTTGGAGGCGAGCAGTACTTC. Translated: CASSLGGEQYF.

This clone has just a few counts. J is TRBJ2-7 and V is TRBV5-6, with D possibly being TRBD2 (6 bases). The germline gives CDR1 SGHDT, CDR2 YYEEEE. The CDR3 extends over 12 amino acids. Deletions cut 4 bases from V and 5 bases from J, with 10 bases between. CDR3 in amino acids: CASSTGVNEQYF. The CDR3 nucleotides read TGTGCCAGCAGCACGGGAGTCAACGAGCAGTACTTC. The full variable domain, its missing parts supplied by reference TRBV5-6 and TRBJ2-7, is DAGVTQSPTHLIKTRGQQVTLRCSPKSGHDTVSWYQQALGQGPQFIFQYYEEEERQRGNFPDRFSGHQFPNYSSELNVNALLLGDSALYLCASSTGVNEQYFGPGTRLTVT.